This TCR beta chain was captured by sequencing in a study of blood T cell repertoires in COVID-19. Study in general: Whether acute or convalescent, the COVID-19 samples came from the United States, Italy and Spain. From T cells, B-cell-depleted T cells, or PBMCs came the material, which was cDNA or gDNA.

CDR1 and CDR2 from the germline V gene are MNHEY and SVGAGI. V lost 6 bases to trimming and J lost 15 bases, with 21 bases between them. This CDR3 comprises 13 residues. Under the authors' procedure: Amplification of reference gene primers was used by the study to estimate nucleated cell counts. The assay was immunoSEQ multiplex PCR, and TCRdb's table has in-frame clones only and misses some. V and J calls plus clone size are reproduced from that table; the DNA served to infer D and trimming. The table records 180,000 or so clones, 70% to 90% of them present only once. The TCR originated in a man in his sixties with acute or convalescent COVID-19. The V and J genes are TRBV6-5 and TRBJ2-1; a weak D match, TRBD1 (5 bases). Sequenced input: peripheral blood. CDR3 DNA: TGTGCCAGCAGCACCAAAGGACGGAGCGACAGGTTCTTC. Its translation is CASSTKGRSDRFF.